The rows below give T cell receptor beta chains drawn from one sample of a study of T cell responses to AZD1222 COVID-19 vaccine. This table comes from immunoSEQ multiplex PCR, and its TCRdb copy is limited to in-frame clones, with some not included. The sample carries approximately 170,000 clones, roughly nine tenths recorded once. Here the sequenced sample was peripheral blood, taken 28 days after the second AZD1222 dose. Receptors were obtained from an adult who received the AZD1222 COVID-19 vaccine. The CDR3 runs from the conserved cysteine through the conserved F or W. A D gene is named only where the DNA matches it firmly. For some rows the clone size is stated as once, few or many, or as a class when expanded; others skip it.

cdr3_nt cdr3_aa v_call cdr3_length clone_size j_call d_call
TGTGCCAGCAGCGTAGGTACGGGACAGGGGACCCCCTACGAGCAGTACTTC CASSVGTGQGTPYEQYF TRBV9 17 . TRBJ2-7 TRBD1
TGTGCCAGCAGTGGCCTAGCGGGGGGGTCAGATACGCAGTATTTT CASSGLAGGSDTQYF TRBV6-4 15 . TRBJ2-3 TRBD2
TGCACCGGGGGGAGGCGGGACACCGGGGAGCTGTTTTTT CTGGRRDTGELFF TRBV29-1 13 . TRBJ2-2 TRBD2
TGCGCCAGCAGCTCCGCCTGGACAGGTAGCAATCAGCCCCAGCATTTT CASSSAWTGSNQPQHF TRBV5-1 16 few TRBJ1-5 TRBD1
TGTGCCAGCAGCCCCGAACGCCCCTACAGGGTGAGGGAAAAACTGTTTTTT CASSPERPYRVREKLFF TRBV3-1/TRBV3-2 17 . TRBJ1-4 .
TGTGCCACCAGCAGGGACCGACAGGGGACGGGAAACACCATATATTTT CATSRDRQGTGNTIYF TRBV15 16 . TRBJ1-3 TRBD1
TGTGCCAGCAGTCCAGGGGGGCCCGGTCATAATGAAAAACTGTTTTTT CASSPGGPGHNEKLFF TRBV25-1 16 . TRBJ1-4 TRBD1
TGTGCCAGCAGTTATCAAACCTCTAGCACAGATACGCAGTATTTT CASSYQTSSTDTQYF TRBV6-2/TRBV6-3 15 . TRBJ2-3 .
TGTGCTAGTGGTTTGGTACTGGCAGGACCCAACACTGAAGCTTTCTTT CASGLVLAGPNTEAFF TRBV12-5 16 . TRBJ1-1 .
TGTGCCAGCTCACCACCCCGGGGGGGGGCCGAGCAGTACTTC CASSPPRGGAEQYF TRBV18 14 . TRBJ2-7 TRBD2
TGTGCCAGCAGCTTTCCGGGAATTGGAAACACCATATATTTT CASSFPGIGNTIYF TRBV11-2 14 . TRBJ1-3 .
TGTGCCAGCAGCTTGGCCACGACTAGGAGACAAGAGACCCAGTACTTC CASSLATTRRQETQYF TRBV5-4 16 . TRBJ2-5 .
TGTGCCAGCAGGTTAGGAACGCAAGAGCAGTTCTTC CASRLGTQEQFF TRBV12-3/TRBV12-4 12 once TRBJ2-1 .
TGTGCCAGCAGTTACTCTCGTGGAAGGGACGAGCAGTACTTC CASSYSRGRDEQYF TRBV6-2/TRBV6-3 14 . TRBJ2-7 .
TGTGCCAGCAGTGCGGGAGCATTGGGTGGGAATGAGCAGTTCTTC CASSAGALGGNEQFF TRBV2 15 . TRBJ2-1 .
TGTGCCACCAGACCTCCGGGACTAGGAGTCGAGCAGTTCTTC CATRPPGLGVEQFF TRBV15 14 . TRBJ2-1 TRBD2
TGTGCCAGCAGCGGAAGCGGGGGGGAAGAAGAGACCCAGTACTTC CASSGSGGEEETQYF TRBV7-7 15 . TRBJ2-5 TRBD2
TGTGCCAGCACCCTGTCGCCGCGGACCTACGAGCAGTACTTC CASTLSPRTYEQYF TRBV6-5 14 . TRBJ2-7 .
TGTGCCAGCAGTTCCACAGGGGGATATGGCTACACCTTC CASSSTGGYGYTF TRBV27 13 . TRBJ1-2 TRBD1
TGCACCAGCAGCCGACCCGGGACAGGGGACGAGACCCAGTACTTC CTSSRPGTGDETQYF TRBV1 15 . TRBJ2-5 .
TGTGCCAGCAGCCCCGGACTAGCGGGGGGGCTGTCCTACAATGAGCAGTTCTTC CASSPGLAGGLSYNEQFF TRBV6-2/TRBV6-3 18 . TRBJ2-1 TRBD2
TGTGCCAGCAGCCAAGCTACCGTACAGGGGAGTCATGGCTACACCTTC CASSQATVQGSHGYTF TRBV3-1/TRBV3-2 16 . TRBJ1-2 TRBD1
TGTGCCAGTAAGGGGGGGGCGGGCAATCAGCCCCAGCATTTT CASKGGAGNQPQHF TRBV19 14 few TRBJ1-5 .
TGTGCCAGCAGTGACCCCACAGGGTGGGGAGAGCAGTACTTC CASSDPTGWGEQYF TRBV2 14 few TRBJ2-7 .
TGCGCCAGCAGCCCAGGTGGCGGGGGGTTGAGGGAGCAGTACTTC CASSPGGGGLREQYF TRBV4-1 15 . TRBJ2-7 TRBD2
TGTGCCAGCAGTTACGGGAGCGGGAGCGCGAACACCGGGGAGCTGTTTTTT CASSYGSGSANTGELFF TRBV6-2/TRBV6-3 17 . TRBJ2-2 TRBD2
TGTGCCAGCACGGACCGGACATCCGCCGGGGAGCTGTTTTTT CASTDRTSAGELFF TRBV27 14 . TRBJ2-2 .
TGTGCCAGCAGTTACCGGGGACAGGGAAACTATGGCTACACCTTC CASSYRGQGNYGYTF TRBV6-5 15 . TRBJ1-2 TRBD1
TGTGCCACCAGCAGAGATCGGGTCAGTTCCTACGAGCAGTACTTC CATSRDRVSSYEQYF TRBV15 15 once TRBJ2-7 .
TGCGCCAGCAGCATTAGGACAGACACTGAAGCTTTCTTT CASSIRTDTEAFF TRBV5-1 13 . TRBJ1-1 .
TGTGCCAGTAGCCATCTCCTACAGATTGAAGCTTTCTTT CASSHLLQIEAFF TRBV19 13 few TRBJ1-1 .
TGTGCCAGCACCCCTTTGTCGTCAGGTCCATACGAGCAGTACTTC CASTPLSSGPYEQYF TRBV7-9 15 once TRBJ2-7 .
TGTGCCAGCAGTTTATTTAGTAAAGAGACCCAGTACTTC CASSLFSKETQYF TRBV28 13 . TRBJ2-5 .
TGTGCCTGTGCGGGACAGAGCTACGAGCAGTACTTC CACAGQSYEQYF TRBV30 12 . TRBJ2-7 .
TGCGCCAGCAGCTCGGCGACAGGGTCTCGCGTCCTGACTTTC CASSSATGSRVLTF TRBV5-1 14 . TRBJ2-6 TRBD1
TGTGCCAGCAGTTGGGGCGGTGGTGAGCAGTACTTC CASSWGGGEQYF TRBV6-5 12 . TRBJ2-7 .
TGCGCCAGCAGCCACTCCCCCCGAGGGATACCTGAAGCTTTCTTT CASSHSPRGIPEAFF TRBV4-1 15 . TRBJ1-1 .
TGTGCCAGCAGCCATTCTGGGTCTGGGGCCAACGTCCTGACTTTC CASSHSGSGANVLTF TRBV3-1/TRBV3-2 15 . TRBJ2-6 .
TGTGCCAGCTCAACTAGGACTAGCCAAACCTACGAGCAGTACTTC CASSTRTSQTYEQYF TRBV18 15 . TRBJ2-7 TRBD2
TGTGCCAGTAGTATTGCCCCCTCAGGCCCCGAGCAGTACTTC CASSIAPSGPEQYF TRBV19 14 . TRBJ2-7 .